A selection of T cell receptor beta chains follows, all from one sample in a study of blood T cell repertoires in COVID-19. Profiled with immunoSEQ multiplex PCR; TCRdb holds only in-frame clones, not every one. The sample yields about 300,000 clones, approximately 88% seen once. The source material was peripheral blood. Source of these receptors: a human donor with COVID-19, enrolled during active disease. The donor label of this sample is uncertain. The CDR3 runs from the conserved cysteine through the conserved F or W. The D gene is left open where the match is weak. Only some rows state a clone size, as once, few, many or a class for expanded clones.

v_gene	d_gene	j_gene	abundance	len	CDR3aa	CDR3nt
TRBV9	TRBD2	TRBJ2-2	NA	14	CASRSGPNTGELFF	TGTGCCAGTCGTAGCGGGCCCAACACCGGGGAGCTGTTTTTT
TRBV7-9	TRBD1	TRBJ2-5	NA	16	CASSYGQGRREETQYF	TGTGCCAGCAGCTACGGACAGGGGAGAAGGGAAGAGACCCAGTACTTC
TRBV27	NA	TRBJ1-3	few	14	CASSLSEYGNTIYF	TGTGCCAGCAGTTTATCGGAGTATGGAAACACCATATATTTT
TRBV5-6	NA	TRBJ2-2	once	16	CASSFPTGFHTGELFF	TGTGCCAGCAGCTTTCCGACAGGTTTTCACACCGGGGAGCTGTTTTTT
TRBV9	TRBD1	TRBJ2-7	few	17	CASSVVAGGVRPYEQYF	TGTGCCAGCAGCGTAGTGGCAGGGGGCGTCCGACCCTACGAGCAGTACTTC
TRBV5-5	TRBD1	TRBJ1-5	few	16	CASSSTGGQNNQPQHF	TGTGCCAGCAGCTCGACAGGGGGCCAAAACAATCAGCCCCAGCATTTT
TRBV20-1	NA	TRBJ2-3	NA	11	CSARVLDTQYF	TGCAGTGCTAGAGTTCTAGATACGCAGTATTTT
TRBV7-6	TRBD1	TRBJ1-2	NA	17	CASSLGPGGQGLYGYTF	TGTGCCAGCAGCTTAGGGCCGGGAGGACAGGGGTTGTATGGCTACACCTTC
TRBV30	NA	TRBJ1-1	NA	15	CAWSVGGAGPTEAFF	TGTGCCTGGAGTGTAGGCGGCGCGGGCCCCACTGAAGCTTTCTTT
TRBV28	NA	TRBJ2-5	once	12	CASTGLRETQYF	TGTGCCAGCACAGGGTTAAGGGAGACCCAGTACTTC
TRBV12-3/TRBV12-4	NA	TRBJ1-2	NA	12	CASSLYSGGYTF	TGTGCCAGCAGTTTATACTCCGGTGGCTACACCTTC
TRBV28	TRBD1	TRBJ1-6	few	16	CASSPRGQGGNSPLHF	TGTGCCAGCAGTCCCAGAGGACAGGGTGGGAATTCACCCCTCCACTTT
TRBV10-3	TRBD2	TRBJ2-1	NA	19	CAISESSLSAGTTYNEQFF	TGTGCCATCAGTGAGTCGTCACTATCGGCGGGGACTACCTACAATGAGCAGTTCTTC
TRBV28	NA	TRBJ1-5	NA	13	CASTRESNQPQHF	TGTGCCAGCACGCGGGAAAGCAATCAGCCCCAGCATTTT
TRBV19	NA	TRBJ2-1	NA	14	CASSIAGVRREQFF	TGTGCCAGTAGTATAGCGGGAGTTAGGAGGGAGCAGTTCTTC
TRBV5-6	TRBD2	TRBJ2-1	NA	15	CASSSRTSGHNEQFF	TGTGCCAGCAGCTCTAGGACTAGCGGGCATAATGAGCAGTTCTTC
TRBV5-4	NA	TRBJ1-6	NA	17	CASSLLRGGSTYSPLHF	TGTGCCAGCAGCCTCCTCCGGGGGGGCTCGACCTATTCACCCCTCCACTTT
TRBV19	TRBD1	TRBJ1-1	NA	14	CASSIDRQGGRTFF	TGTGCCAGTAGTATCGATAGACAGGGTGGAAGAACTTTCTTT
TRBV2	NA	TRBJ1-3	NA	16	CASSEHQGSSGNTIYF	TGTGCCAGCAGTGAACACCAGGGGTCGTCTGGAAACACCATATATTTT
TRBV7-3	TRBD1	TRBJ2-2	NA	15	CASSLSTGDTGELFF	TGTGCCAGCAGCTTATCAACAGGGGACACCGGGGAGCTGTTTTTT
TRBV7-2	TRBD2	TRBJ2-3	NA	14	CASSRGLARDTQYF	TGTGCCAGCAGCCGCGGACTAGCGAGAGATACGCAGTATTTT
TRBV27	TRBD1	TRBJ1-2	NA	13	CASSFGGDSYYTF	TGTGCCAGCAGTTTTGGTGGGGACAGTTACTACACCTTC
TRBV6-5	TRBD2	TRBJ2-2	NA	15	CASSTLAGGTGELFF	TGTGCCAGCAGTACACTAGCGGGAGGGACCGGGGAGCTGTTTTTT
TRBV5-1	NA	TRBJ2-7	NA	16	CASSLNRQASSYEQYF	TGCGCCAGCAGCTTGAACCGACAGGCCAGCTCCTACGAGCAGTACTTC
TRBV3-1/TRBV3-2	TRBD1	TRBJ2-7	NA	14	CASSQEDRVGEQYF	TGTGCCAGCAGCCAGGAGGACAGGGTAGGCGAGCAGTACTTC
TRBV15	NA	TRBJ1-4	NA	16	CATSRDETLANEKLFF	TGTGCCACCAGCAGAGATGAGACACTTGCTAATGAAAAACTGTTTTTT
TRBV27	NA	TRBJ2-1	NA	15	CASSLKRQSPHEQFF	TGTGCCAGCAGTTTAAAGAGACAGAGTCCCCATGAGCAGTTCTTC
TRBV19	TRBD2	TRBJ2-2	NA	15	CASTSSGMNTGELFF	TGTGCCAGTACGTCTAGCGGCATGAACACCGGGGAGCTGTTTTTT
TRBV19	TRBD2	TRBJ2-7	once	18	CASSSGTSGIAGFLEQYF	TGTGCCAGTAGTTCCGGGACTAGCGGGATAGCAGGGTTCTTGGAGCAGTACTTC
TRBV25-1	NA	TRBJ2-1	NA	15	CASSEFSGSYNEQFF	TGTGCCAGCAGTGAATTTAGCGGCTCCTACAATGAGCAGTTCTTC
TRBV18	NA	TRBJ2-2	NA	14	CASSEGAPNGELFF	TGTGCCAGCTCAGAAGGGGCGCCGAACGGGGAGCTGTTTTTT
TRBV5-4	TRBD1	TRBJ1-2	NA	15	CASSLPGQGAGGYTF	TGTGCCAGCAGCCTTCCGGGACAGGGGGCTGGTGGCTACACCTTC
TRBV27	NA	TRBJ1-5	few	14	CASSSYSGEQPQHF	TGTGCCAGCAGCTCTTATTCAGGGGAGCAGCCCCAGCATTTT
TRBV4-1	NA	TRBJ1-2	NA	15	CASSFPQGNNYGYTF	TGCGCCAGCAGCTTCCCCCAGGGGAACAACTATGGCTACACCTTC
TRBV11-3	TRBD1	TRBJ2-5	NA	13	CASSRDRQETQYF	TGTGCCAGCAGCCGGGACAGGCAAGAGACCCAGTACTTC
TRBV28	TRBD2	TRBJ2-1	NA	17	CASRGTSGTHSYNEQFF	TGTGCCAGCAGGGGGACTAGCGGGACCCACTCCTACAATGAGCAGTTCTTC
TRBV3-1/TRBV3-2	TRBD2	TRBJ2-1	once	14	CASMSAGGYNEQFF	TGTGCCAGCATGTCGGCGGGGGGCTACAATGAGCAGTTCTTC
TRBV5-5	NA	TRBJ1-1	NA	15	CASSWRSVMNTEAFF	TGTGCCAGCAGCTGGAGATCAGTTATGAACACTGAAGCTTTCTTT
TRBV5-1	TRBD2	TRBJ2-4	NA	14	CASTPGGIKNIQYF	TGCGCCAGCACCCCGGGGGGTATCAAAAACATTCAGTACTTC
TRBV27	NA	TRBJ2-7	NA	13	CASSFRETYEQYF	TGTGCCAGCAGCTTCAGGGAAACCTACGAGCAGTACTTC
TRBV5-1	NA	TRBJ2-1	NA	14	CASTEGEPYNEQFF	TGCGCCAGCACCGAGGGGGAACCCTACAATGAGCAGTTCTTC
TRBV15	NA	TRBJ1-4	NA	12	CATSRDSEKLFF	TGTGCCACCAGCAGAGATAGCGAAAAACTGTTTTTT
TRBV28	NA	TRBJ1-5	NA	15	CASSLPGETGQPQHF	TGTGCCAGCAGTTTACCTGGAGAGACCGGACAGCCCCAGCATTTT
TRBV28	TRBD1	TRBJ1-2	NA	15	CASRSPSGRGNGYTF	TGTGCCAGCCGGTCTCCATCGGGCAGGGGGAATGGCTACACCTTC
TRBV10-1	TRBD2	TRBJ2-7	NA	14	CASSESGLAGGPRF	TGCGCCAGCAGTGAGTCTGGGCTAGCGGGAGGCCCCCGCTTC
TRBV27	NA	TRBJ1-2	NA	14	CASRPLAGGDGYTF	TGTGCCAGCAGACCGTTGGCAGGAGGGGATGGCTACACCTTC
TRBV27	NA	TRBJ2-1	NA	14	CASRRWVVYNEQFF	TGTGCCAGCAGGAGGTGGGTTGTTTACAATGAGCAGTTCTTC
TRBV7-8	NA	TRBJ1-1	NA	13	CASSYNLNTEAFF	TGTGCCAGCAGCTACAATTTGAACACTGAAGCTTTCTTT
TRBV28	TRBD2	TRBJ2-7	NA	14	CAVGSKAGPYEQYF	TGTGCCGTTGGGAGCAAAGCGGGACCCTACGAGCAGTACTTC
TRBV19	TRBD1	TRBJ2-2	NA	16	CASRARGQGNTGELFF	TGTGCCAGTAGGGCGAGGGGACAGGGGAACACCGGGGAGCTGTTTTTT
TRBV11-3	NA	TRBJ2-1	NA	14	CASSSSASYNEQFF	TGTGCCAGCAGCTCTAGCGCCTCCTACAATGAGCAGTTCTTC
TRBV18	NA	TRBJ1-1	NA	14	CASSPQAKETEAFF	TGTGCCAGCTCACCCCAGGCTAAGGAAACTGAAGCTTTCTTT
TRBV4-1	NA	TRBJ1-2	few	13	CASSQEWLRGYTF	TGCGCCAGCAGCCAGGAGTGGTTGAGGGGCTACACCTTC
TRBV28	TRBD1	TRBJ1-2	NA	14	CASRKGQEAYGYTF	TGTGCCAGCAGGAAGGGACAGGAGGCCTATGGCTACACCTTC
TRBV12-5	TRBD1	TRBJ1-5	few	16	CASARRGQGSNQPQHF	TGTGCTAGTGCCCGCCGGGGACAGGGGAGCAATCAGCCCCAGCATTTT